The present TCR beta chain was sequenced within a study of identical twins. Study-wide results and limits: Out-of-frame beta chain sequences displayed weaker excess sharing between twins. Low generation-probability sequences were in excess among twin-shared out-of-frame alpha sequences.

Unique molecular identifiers were present on the cDNA, and a universal primer site came from template switching. TCRdb fed the 5' RACE reads into MiXCR, producing one record per CDR3 protein. The sample shows 350,000 to 400,000 distinct CDR3 sequences, about 10% of them seen only once. Donors uniformly comprised healthy Caucasians. In the case of this clonotype: The antigen remains undetermined. A read error may account for a junction end that differs from germline.

This TCR was sampled from a woman aged 50 to 60 in good health. The specimen was naive T cells sorted from blood.

CDR3 loop: CASSQDRGNDQFF. For the CDR3, the DNA is TGCGCCAGCAGCCAAGACCGGGGCAATGACCAGTTCTTC. This chain links TRBV4-1 with TRBJ2-1; the D gene could be TRBD1 or TRBD2 (5 bases each). The CDR3 sequence is 13 residues long. The germline V gene encodes CDR1 MGHRA and CDR2 YSYEKL.